This TCR beta chain emerged from a study of T-cell memory formation after mild COVID-19 (dated by TCRdb to the early 2020s). As for the study more broadly: TCR sequence clusters from the two donors were found to be largely donor specific. Longitudinal TCRalpha and TCRbeta repertoire sequencing tracked T-cell clones expanding and contracting after mild COVID-19 in a couple of donors. The cohort was made up of two young adult volunteers, one female and one male, who were previously healthy. Broader findings and caveats from the paper: Whether the second-wave clones peaking on day 37 were SARS-CoV-2 specific was not confirmed. Balanced CD4/CD8 phenotypes were observed for clones contracting from day 15 to 85, whereas a bias towards CD4+ was observed for a second wave of clones expanding from day 15 to 37. Only two mild cases were covered in the study, and larger cohorts including severe cases with pre-infection samples were considered necessary. Some responding clones were detected in pre-infection memory, which suggested that pre-existing cross-reactive memory T cells had joined the SARS-CoV-2 response. Contracting CD4+ clones were found mainly in CM and EM memory subsets, while CD8+ clones were enriched in EMRA.

Clipping removes 1 base from V and 7 bases from J, with 3 as the unmatched junction base count. Measured from the cysteine to the phenylalanine, the CDR3 is 14 residues long. Solely the CDR3 DNA is kept, with 42 bases framed from the first base. As encoded in the germline V gene, CDR1 is LGHNA while CDR2 is YSLEER. To note about this clonotype: Its antigen remains undetermined. Qualities for individual bases were not recorded, and no much larger clone is one base off.

Ficoll-Paque density gradient centrifugation was used to isolate PBMCs. The sequencer was an Illumina NovaSeq 6000. TCRalpha and TCRbeta cDNA libraries were constructed by 5'RACE with constant-segment primers, with sample barcodes and unique molecular identifiers being introduced. Trizol reagent was used to extract RNA from every sample. Library amplification was performed in two PCR steps, and a second sample barcode and Illumina TruSeq adapters were introduced in the second step. The libraries were sequenced on an Illumina NovaSeq using 2 x 150 bp paired-end reads. The published analysis was carried out like this. The reads were demultiplexed and collapsed into UMI-guided consensus sequences using migec v1.2.7. Using mixcr v2.1.11, the UMI consensuses were aligned to TRA and TRB V and J templates and assembled into clonotypes. Expanded or contracted clonotypes were those called significant by both edgeR and NoisET, with noise models trained on biological replicates. edgeR calls used a false discovery rate-adjusted p below 0.01 and a log2 fold-change threshold of 1. PCA with hierarchical clustering of max-normalized trajectories of the 1000 most abundant clonotypes was used as exploratory dynamics analysis. Separately sequenced CD4+ and CD8+ repertoires were used to assign the CD4 or CD8 phenotype of responding clones. TCRdb reran the public reads through fastp at Q25 and MiXCR, keeping productive beta chains. Identical CDR3 protein sequences are pooled into one entry, listed with their most common genes and DNA. TCRdb, not the original authors, processed these V and J calls. Recorded for this sample are tens of thousands of distinct CDR3 sequences; roughly 16% of them occurred a single time. About 43% of the sample belongs to the ten largest clones.

Material for sequencing was PBMCs or a T cell subset sorted from them (not recorded which). The chain links TRBV4-3 with TRBJ2-1; 8 bases in between match TRBD2. The source of this sequence is a man between 18 and 29 years old who had mild COVID-19 (a few samples of this study predate the infection). The sample titles of this study are shuffled in the database, so cell type and time point are left out; the donor was told from shared clones. The nucleotide sequence is given as TGCGCCAGCAGCCAAGTAGCGGGGCTTAATGAGCAGTTCTTC. This translates into CASSQVAGLNEQFF.